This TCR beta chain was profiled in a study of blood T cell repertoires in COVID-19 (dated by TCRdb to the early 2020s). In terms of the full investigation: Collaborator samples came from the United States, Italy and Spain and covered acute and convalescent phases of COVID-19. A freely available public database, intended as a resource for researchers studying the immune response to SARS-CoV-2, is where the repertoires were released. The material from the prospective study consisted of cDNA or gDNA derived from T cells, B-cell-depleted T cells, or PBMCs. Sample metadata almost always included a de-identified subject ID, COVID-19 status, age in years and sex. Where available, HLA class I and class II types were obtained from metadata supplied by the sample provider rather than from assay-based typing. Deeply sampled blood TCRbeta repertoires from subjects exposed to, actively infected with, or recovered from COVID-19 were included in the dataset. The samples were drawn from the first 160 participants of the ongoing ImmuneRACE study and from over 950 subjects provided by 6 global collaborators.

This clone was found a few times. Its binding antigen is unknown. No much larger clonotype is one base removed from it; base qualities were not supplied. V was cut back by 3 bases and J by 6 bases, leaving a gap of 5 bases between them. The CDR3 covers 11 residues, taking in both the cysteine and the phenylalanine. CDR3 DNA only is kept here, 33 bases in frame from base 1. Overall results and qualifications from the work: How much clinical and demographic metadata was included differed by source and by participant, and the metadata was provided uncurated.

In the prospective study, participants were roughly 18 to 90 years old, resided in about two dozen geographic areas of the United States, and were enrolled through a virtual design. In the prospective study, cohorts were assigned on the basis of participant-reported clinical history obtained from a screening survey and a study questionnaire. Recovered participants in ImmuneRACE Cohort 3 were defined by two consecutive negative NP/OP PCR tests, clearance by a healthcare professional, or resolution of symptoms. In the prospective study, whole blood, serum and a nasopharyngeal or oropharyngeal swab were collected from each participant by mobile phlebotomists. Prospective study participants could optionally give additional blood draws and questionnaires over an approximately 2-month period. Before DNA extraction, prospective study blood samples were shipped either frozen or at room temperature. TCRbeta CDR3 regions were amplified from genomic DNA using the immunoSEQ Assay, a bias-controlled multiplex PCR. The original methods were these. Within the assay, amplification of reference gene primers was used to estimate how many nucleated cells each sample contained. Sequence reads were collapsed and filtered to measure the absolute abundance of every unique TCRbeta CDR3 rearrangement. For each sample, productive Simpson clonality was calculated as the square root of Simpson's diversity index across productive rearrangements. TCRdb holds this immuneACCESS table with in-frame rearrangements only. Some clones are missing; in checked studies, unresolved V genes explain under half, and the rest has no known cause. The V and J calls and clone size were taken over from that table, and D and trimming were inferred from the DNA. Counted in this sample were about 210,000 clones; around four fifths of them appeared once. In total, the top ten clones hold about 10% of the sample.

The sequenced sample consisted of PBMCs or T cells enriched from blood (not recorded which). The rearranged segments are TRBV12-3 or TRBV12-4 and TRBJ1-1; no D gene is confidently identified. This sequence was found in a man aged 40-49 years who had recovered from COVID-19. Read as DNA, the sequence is TGTGCCAGCAGTTTGGGCCCTGAAGCTTTCTTT. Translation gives CASSLGPEAFF.